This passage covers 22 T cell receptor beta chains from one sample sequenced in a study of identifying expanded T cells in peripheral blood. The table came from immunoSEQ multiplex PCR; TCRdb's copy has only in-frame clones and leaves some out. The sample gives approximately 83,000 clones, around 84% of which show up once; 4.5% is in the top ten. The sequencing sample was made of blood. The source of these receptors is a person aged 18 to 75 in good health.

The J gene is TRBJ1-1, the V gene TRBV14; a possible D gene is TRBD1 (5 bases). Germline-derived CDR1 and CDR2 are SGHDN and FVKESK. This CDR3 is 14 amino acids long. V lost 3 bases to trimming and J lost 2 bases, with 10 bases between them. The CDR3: CASSHRDRNTEAFF. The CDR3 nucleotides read TGTGCCAGCAGCCACCGGGACCGAAACACTGAAGCTTTCTTT.

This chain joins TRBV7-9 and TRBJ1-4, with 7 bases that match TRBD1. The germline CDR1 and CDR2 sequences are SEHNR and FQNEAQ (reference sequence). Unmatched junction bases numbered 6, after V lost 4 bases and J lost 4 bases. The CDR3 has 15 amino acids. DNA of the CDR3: TGTGCCAGCAGCTCCCCGGGACAGATTAATGAAAAACTGTTTTTT. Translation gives CASSSPGQINEKLFF.

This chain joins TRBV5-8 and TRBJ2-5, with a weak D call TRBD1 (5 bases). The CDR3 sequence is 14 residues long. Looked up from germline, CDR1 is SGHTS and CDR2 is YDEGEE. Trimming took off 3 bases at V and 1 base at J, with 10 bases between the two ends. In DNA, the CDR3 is TGTGCCAGCAGCTCGACAGATCTCCAAGAGACCCAGTACTTC. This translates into CASSSTDLQETQYF.

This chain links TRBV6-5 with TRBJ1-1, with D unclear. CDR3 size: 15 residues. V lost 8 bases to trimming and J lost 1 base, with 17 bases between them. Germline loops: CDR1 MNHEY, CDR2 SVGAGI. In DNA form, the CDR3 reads TGTGCCAGCTTTGGCAACGGAGCACAGAACACTGAAGCTTTCTTT. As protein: CASFGNGAQNTEAFF.

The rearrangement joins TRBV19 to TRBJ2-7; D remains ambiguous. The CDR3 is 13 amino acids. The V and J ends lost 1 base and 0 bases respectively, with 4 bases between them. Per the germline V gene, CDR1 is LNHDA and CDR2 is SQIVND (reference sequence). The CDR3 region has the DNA TGTGCCAGTAGTATAGGGCTCTCCTACGAGCAGTACTTC. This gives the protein CASSIGLSYEQYF.

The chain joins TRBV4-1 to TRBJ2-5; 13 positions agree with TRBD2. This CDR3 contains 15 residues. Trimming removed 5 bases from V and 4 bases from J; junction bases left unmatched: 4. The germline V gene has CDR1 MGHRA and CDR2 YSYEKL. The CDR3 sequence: CASSRRLAGGETQYF. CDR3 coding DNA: TGCGCCAGCAGCAGACGACTAGCGGGAGGAGAGACCCAGTACTTC.

CDR3 in amino acids: CASSLVQGTYNEQFF. In nucleotides, the CDR3 is TGTGCCAGCAGCTTAGTACAGGGTACCTACAATGAGCAGTTCTTC. The chain carries TRBV7-2 and TRBJ2-1; maybe TRBD1 (6 bases). The CDR3 is 15 residues long. Trimming removed 1 base from V and 2 bases from J, with 9 bases in between. CDR1 and CDR2 from the germline V gene are SGHTA and FQGNSA.

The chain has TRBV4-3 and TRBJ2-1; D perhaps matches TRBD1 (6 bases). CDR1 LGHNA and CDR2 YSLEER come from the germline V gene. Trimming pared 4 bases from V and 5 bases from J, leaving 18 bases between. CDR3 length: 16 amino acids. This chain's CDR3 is CASSRAMGHENNEQFF. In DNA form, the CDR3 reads TGCGCCAGCAGCCGGGCAATGGGACACGAAAACAATGAGCAGTTCTTC.

The CDR3 coding sequence is TGTGCCAGCTCACTCGACAGGGACTATGGCTACACCTTC. Its translation is CASSLDRDYGYTF. The genes are TRBV18 and TRBJ1-2, with 7 nucleotides matching TRBD1. The CDR3 contains 13 residues. The germline V gene has CDR1 KGHSH and CDR2 LQKENI. V lost 4 bases to trimming and J lost 3 bases; unmatched junction nucleotides: 2.

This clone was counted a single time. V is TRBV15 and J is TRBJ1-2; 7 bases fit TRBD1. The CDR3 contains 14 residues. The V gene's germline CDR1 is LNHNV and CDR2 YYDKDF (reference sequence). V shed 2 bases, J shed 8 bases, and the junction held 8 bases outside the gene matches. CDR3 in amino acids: CATSRPDRVSGYTF. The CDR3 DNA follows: TGTGCCACCAGCAGACCCGACAGGGTGAGCGGCTACACCTTC.

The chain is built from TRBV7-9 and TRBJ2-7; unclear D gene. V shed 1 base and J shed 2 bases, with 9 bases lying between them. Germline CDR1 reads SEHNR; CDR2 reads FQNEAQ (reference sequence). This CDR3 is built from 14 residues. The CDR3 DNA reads TGTGCCAGCAGCTTAGGGACGGCCCCCTACGAGCAGTACTTC. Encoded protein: CASSLGTAPYEQYF.

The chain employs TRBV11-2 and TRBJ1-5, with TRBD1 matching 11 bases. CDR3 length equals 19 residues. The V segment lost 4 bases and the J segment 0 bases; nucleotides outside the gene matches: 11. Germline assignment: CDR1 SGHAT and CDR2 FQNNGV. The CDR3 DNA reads TGTGCCAGCAGCTCCCCTAGGGACAGGGGGGGAGATAGCAATCAGCCCCAGCATTTT. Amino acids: CASSSPRDRGGDSNQPQHF.

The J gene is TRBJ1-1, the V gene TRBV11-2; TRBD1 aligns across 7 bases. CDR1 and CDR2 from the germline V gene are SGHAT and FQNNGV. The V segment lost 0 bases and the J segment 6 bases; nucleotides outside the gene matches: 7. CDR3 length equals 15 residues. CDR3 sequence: CASSLDHGRGPEAFF. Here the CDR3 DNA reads TGTGCCAGCAGCTTAGATCATGGGAGGGGGCCTGAAGCTTTCTTT.

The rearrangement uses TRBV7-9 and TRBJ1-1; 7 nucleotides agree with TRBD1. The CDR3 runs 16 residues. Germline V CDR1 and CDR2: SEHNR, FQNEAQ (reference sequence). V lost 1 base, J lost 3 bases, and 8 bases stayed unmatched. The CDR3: CASSLGKQGWDTEAFF. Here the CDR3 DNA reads TGTGCCAGCAGCTTAGGGAAACAGGGGTGGGACACTGAAGCTTTCTTT.

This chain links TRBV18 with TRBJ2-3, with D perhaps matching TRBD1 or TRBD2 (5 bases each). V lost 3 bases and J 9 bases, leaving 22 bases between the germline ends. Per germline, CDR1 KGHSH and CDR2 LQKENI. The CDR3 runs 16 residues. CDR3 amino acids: CASSPYNRDLGSTQYF. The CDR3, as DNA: TGTGCCAGCTCACCTTATAACCGGGACCTCGGGTCCACGCAGTATTTT. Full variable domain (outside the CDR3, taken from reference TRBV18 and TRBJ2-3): NAGVMQNPRHLVRRRGQEARLRCSPMKGHSHVYWYRQLPEEGLKFMVYLQKENIIDESGMPKERFSAEFPKEGPSILRIQQVVRGDSAAYFCASSPYNRDLGSTQYFGPGTRLTVL.

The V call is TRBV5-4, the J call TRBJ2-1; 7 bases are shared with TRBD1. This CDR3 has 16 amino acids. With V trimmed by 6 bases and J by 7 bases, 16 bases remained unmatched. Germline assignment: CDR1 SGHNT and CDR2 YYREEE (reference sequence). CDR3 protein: CASTLKGGQAGNEQFF. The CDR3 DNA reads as TGTGCCAGCACCCTTAAAGGAGGACAGGCTGGGAATGAGCAGTTCTTC.

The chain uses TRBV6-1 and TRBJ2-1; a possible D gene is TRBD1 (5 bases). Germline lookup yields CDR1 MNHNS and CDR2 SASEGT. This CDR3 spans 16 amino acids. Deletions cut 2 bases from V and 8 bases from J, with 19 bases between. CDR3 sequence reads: CASSEILGGLGDEQFF. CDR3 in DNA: TGTGCCAGCAGTGAAATCCTGGGCGGCCTAGGGGATGAGCAGTTCTTC.

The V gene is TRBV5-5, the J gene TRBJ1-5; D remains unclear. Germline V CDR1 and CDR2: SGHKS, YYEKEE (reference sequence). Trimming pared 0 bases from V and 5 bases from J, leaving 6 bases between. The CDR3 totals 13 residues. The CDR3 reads CASSLVADQPQHF. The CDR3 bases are TGTGCCAGCAGCTTGGTCGCAGATCAGCCCCAGCATTTT. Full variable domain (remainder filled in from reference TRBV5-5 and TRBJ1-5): DAGVTQSPTHLIKTRGQQVTLRCSPISGHKSVSWYQQVLGQGPQFIFQYYEKEERGRGNFPDRFSARQFPNYSSELNVNALLLGDSALYLCASSLVADQPQHFGDGTRLSIL.

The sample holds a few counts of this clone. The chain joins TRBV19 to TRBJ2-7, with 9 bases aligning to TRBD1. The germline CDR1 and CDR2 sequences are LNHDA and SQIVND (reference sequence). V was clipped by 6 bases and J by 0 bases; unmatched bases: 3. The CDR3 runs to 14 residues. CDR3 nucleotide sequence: TGTGCCAGTAGGACGACAGGGGGCTCCTACGAGCAGTACTTC. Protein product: CASRTTGGSYEQYF.

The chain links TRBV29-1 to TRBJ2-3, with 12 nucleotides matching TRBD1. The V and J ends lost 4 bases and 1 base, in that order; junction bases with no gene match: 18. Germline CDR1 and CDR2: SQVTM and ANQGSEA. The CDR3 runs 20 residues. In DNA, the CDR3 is TGCAGCGTTGTTTTTGTCTGGGACAGGGGGCTGGTTACACGCACAGATACGCAGTATTTT. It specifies CSVVFVWDRGLVTRTDTQYF.

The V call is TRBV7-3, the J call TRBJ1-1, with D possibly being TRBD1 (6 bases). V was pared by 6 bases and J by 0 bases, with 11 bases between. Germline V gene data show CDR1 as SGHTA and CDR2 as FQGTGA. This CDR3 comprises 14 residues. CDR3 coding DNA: TGTGCCAGCAGGCGGACAGTAATGAACACTGAAGCTTTCTTT. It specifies CASRRTVMNTEAFF. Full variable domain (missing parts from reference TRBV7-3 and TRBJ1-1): GAGVSQTPSNKVTEKGKYVELRCDPISGHTALYWYRQSLGQGPEFLIYFQGTGAADDSGLPNDRFFAVRPEGSVSTLKIQRTERGDSAVYLCASRRTVMNTEAFFGQGTRLTVV.

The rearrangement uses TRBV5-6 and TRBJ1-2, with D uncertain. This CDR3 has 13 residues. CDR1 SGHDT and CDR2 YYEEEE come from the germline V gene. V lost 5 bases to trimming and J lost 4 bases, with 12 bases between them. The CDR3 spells CASSFNAVYGYTF. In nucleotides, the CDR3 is TGTGCCAGCAGTTTCAACGCCGTCTATGGCTACACCTTC.